The 32 T cell receptor beta chains below all came from one sample that was sequenced in a study of blood T cell repertoires in COVID-19. Assay used: immunoSEQ multiplex PCR; TCRdb lists only in-frame clones, some missing. There are 100,000 to 150,000 clones in the sample; 75% to 85% occur only once, and about 3.8% lies in the top ten. Sequencing was done on a sample of peripheral blood. The receptor set was obtained from a woman between 50 and 59 years old with acute or convalescent COVID-19.

The chain uses TRBV18 and TRBJ2-2; no definite D call. CDR1 is KGHSH, CDR2 LQKENI, per germline. V was cut by 3 bases and J by 1 base, with 9 bases left in between. CDR3 length: 15 amino acids. CDR3 coding DNA: TGTGCCAGCTCACCCACGGCGGTGAACACCGGGGAGCTGTTTTTT. Translation gives CASSPTAVNTGELFF.

The J gene is TRBJ1-5, the V gene TRBV2; no definite D call. This CDR3 is 15 amino acids long. The germline CDR1 and CDR2 sequences are SNHLY and FYNNEI. The V gene lost 1 base and the J gene lost 0 bases, with 7 bases spanning the gap. The CDR3, as DNA: TGTGCCAGCAGTGAAGACAGCTATAGCAATCAGCCCCAGCATTTT. Protein product: CASSEDSYSNQPQHF.

V gene TRBV30 combines with J gene TRBJ2-5; 7 positions match TRBD2. The V segment lost 3 bases and the J segment 5 bases; nucleotides outside the gene matches: 6. Looked up from germline, CDR1 is GTSNPN and CDR2 is SVGIG (reference sequence). The CDR3 length is 13 residues. The CDR3 loop reads CAWSIGLGETQYF. CDR3 DNA sequence: TGTGCCTGGAGCATAGGACTAGGTGAGACCCAGTACTTC. Drawing the rest from reference TRBV30 and TRBJ2-5, the complete variable domain is SQTIHQWPATLVQPVGSPLSLECTVEGTSNPNLYWYRQAAGRGLQLLFYSVGIGQISSEVPQNLSASRPQDRQFILSSKKLLLSDSGFYLCAWSIGLGETQYFGPGTRLLVL.

The chain uses TRBV9 and TRBJ2-5, with TRBD1 matching over 7 bases. J gave up 1 base and V 3 bases, and 9 bases lay outside the gene matches. In germline, CDR1 is SGDLS, CDR2 YYNGEE. This CDR3 contains 16 residues. CDR3 residues: CASSEYRGNTQETQYF. Written as DNA, the CDR3 is TGTGCCAGCAGCGAATACAGGGGTAATACCCAAGAGACCCAGTACTTC.

The chain recombines TRBV11-2 with TRBJ1-2; a weak D match, TRBD1 (5 bases). The CDR3 covers 14 residues. Looked up from germline, CDR1 is SGHAT and CDR2 is FQNNGV. Trimming took 7 bases from V and 0 from J, leaving 12 bases between them. The CDR3 loop is CASTQGTTNYGYTF. In DNA, the CDR3 is TGTGCCAGCACCCAGGGTACCACTAACTATGGCTACACCTTC.

This chain's CDR3 is CASSEGSAGGIAFF. The DNA of the CDR3 is TGTGCCAGCAGTGAAGGATCCGCGGGAGGGATAGCTTTCTTT. The rearrangement joins TRBV6-1 to TRBJ1-1, with D unclear. Germline V gives CDR1 MNHNS, CDR2 SASEGT. V was cut by 1 base and J by 10 bases, with 16 bases left in between. The CDR3 loop spans 14 amino acids.

This clone was recorded only once. This chain connects TRBV11-2 to TRBJ2-1; 8 bases match TRBD1. Germline CDR1 and CDR2: SGHAT and FQNNGV. With V trimmed by 3 bases and J by 4 bases, 5 bases remained unmatched. This CDR3 has 15 amino acids. Here the CDR3 DNA reads TGTGCCAGCAGCTTCGACAGGGGAGTTTACAATGAGCAGTTCTTC. Its protein product is CASSFDRGVYNEQFF.

This clone was observed a few times. This sequence joins TRBV30 and TRBJ1-1; possible D gene TRBD1, 5 bases. The germline V gene encodes CDR1 GTSNPN and CDR2 SVGIG (reference sequence). V shed 0 bases and J shed 5 bases, with 10 bases lying between them. The CDR3 length is 13 residues. As DNA, the CDR3 is TGTGCCTGGAGTGTACAGGAGGGGACTGAAGCTTTCTTT. This gives the protein CAWSVQEGTEAFF.

This chain uses TRBV15 with TRBJ1-2; 9 nucleotides align to TRBD1. CDR3 size: 13 residues. Germline V CDR1 and CDR2: LNHNV, YYDKDF (reference sequence). The J segment lost 6 bases and the V segment lost 7 bases, leaving 6 bases of the junction unmatched. The CDR3 region has the DNA TGTGCCACCACCGGGACAGGGTTGAATGGCTACACCTTC. Translation: CATTGTGLNGYTF.

The chain links TRBV4-2 to TRBJ2-5; 13 nucleotides match TRBD2. V lost 1 base and J lost 5; bases outside the gene matches: 10. Germline loops: CDR1 LGHNA, CDR2 YNFKEQ. This CDR3 is 18 amino acids long. The CDR3 is CASSQAGTSGMGGETQYF. Here the CDR3 DNA reads TGTGCCAGCAGCCAAGCCGGGACTAGCGGGATGGGTGGGGAGACCCAGTACTTC.

V gene TRBV5-5 combines with J gene TRBJ1-5; the D is unclear. The CDR3 is 13 amino acids. Germline CDR1 SGHKS, CDR2 YYEKEE (reference sequence). The ends were cut back, 4 bases at V and 0 bases at J, with 5 bases in the middle. CDR3 coding DNA: TGTGCCAGCAGCCCGAGTAGCAATCAGCCCCAGCATTTT. Its protein product is CASSPSSNQPQHF.

The rearrangement joins TRBV28 to TRBJ2-7, with a possible D match to TRBD1 (5 bases). The CDR3 consists of 14 residues. Germline CDR1 reads MDHEN; CDR2 reads SYDVKM. With 1 base removed from V and 5 bases from J, the gap between germline ends came to 12 bases. CDR3 protein: CASSLFPGRHEQYF. The CDR3 coding sequence is TGTGCCAGCAGTTTATTTCCAGGGCGGCACGAGCAGTACTTC.

The V gene is TRBV18, the J gene TRBJ2-1; tentative D call: TRBD2 (6 bases). Trimming shortened V by 3 bases and J by 6 bases, and 12 bases separated the two germline ends. Per germline, CDR1 KGHSH and CDR2 LQKENI. CDR3 length: 14 amino acids. The CDR3 is CASSPFGTGNEQFF. The CDR3 region has the DNA TGTGCCAGCTCACCGTTCGGGACTGGCAATGAGCAGTTCTTC.

This clone was observed once. This chain links TRBV11-1 with TRBJ2-1, with 9 bases identical to TRBD2. Germline trimming cut 3 bases from V and 7 bases from J; bases unmatched to any gene: 4. Looked up from germline, CDR1 is SGHAT and CDR2 is FQDESV (reference sequence). This CDR3 is built from 14 residues. The CDR3 region is CASSLLLAGNEQFF. CDR3 nucleotides: TGTGCCAGCAGCTTGTTGCTAGCGGGAAATGAGCAGTTCTTC.

This chain connects TRBV19 to TRBJ1-5, with 9 nucleotides matching TRBD1. The CDR3 is 15 amino acids. Losses at the gene ends were 5 bases for V and 4 bases for J; bases not matched to a gene: 6. Germline assignment: CDR1 LNHDA and CDR2 SQIVND (reference sequence). The chain's CDR3 is CASSSTGGRNQPQHF. The DNA of the CDR3 is TGTGCCAGTAGTTCGACAGGGGGAAGGAATCAGCCCCAGCATTTT.

The chain recombines TRBV9 with TRBJ1-2, with D perhaps matching TRBD1 (5 bases). With 2 bases removed from V and 6 bases from J, the gap between germline ends came to 26 bases. The CDR3 is 18 amino acids. Germline CDR1 SGDLS, CDR2 YYNGEE. CDR3 coding DNA: TGTGCCAGCAGCGTGGGGGGGGTCGAAGCGACTACCAGGGATGGCTACACCTTC. Protein product: CASSVGGVEATTRDGYTF.

This chain links TRBV5-1 with TRBJ2-1; a weak D match, TRBD2 (5 bases). Germline lookup yields CDR1 SGHRS and CDR2 YFSETQ. The CDR3 consists of 16 residues. The germline V and J ends were trimmed by 2 bases and 1 base, with 13 bases remaining between them. In DNA, the CDR3 is TGCGCCAGCAGCTTAACTTCGGGGAAGTCCTACAATGAGCAGTTCTTC. Its translation: CASSLTSGKSYNEQFF.

The chain combines TRBV28 with TRBJ1-1, with 7 bases fitting TRBD1. Germline CDR1 is MDHEN and CDR2 is SYDVKM. The CDR3 totals 13 residues. The V and J ends lost 3 bases and 5 bases, in that order; junction bases with no gene match: 3. CDR3 sequence (DNA): TGTGCCAGCAGTTTGACAGGGATGACTGAAGCTTTCTTT. Amino acid sequence: CASSLTGMTEAFF.

The rearrangement uses TRBV12-3 or TRBV12-4 and TRBJ1-1, with 9 bases fitting TRBD1. Trimming removed 6 bases from V and 5 bases from J; junction bases left unmatched: 4. CDR3 length: 13 residues. CDR3 protein: CASRQGQGTEAFF. DNA for the CDR3: TGTGCCAGCAGACAAGGACAGGGGACTGAAGCTTTCTTT.

The rearrangement joins TRBV19 to TRBJ2-1, with D tentatively TRBD2 (6 bases). The germline V gene has CDR1 LNHDA and CDR2 SQIVND (reference sequence). V was clipped by 3 bases and J by 8 bases, with 17 bases between them. This CDR3 comprises 15 residues. The CDR3 DNA reads TGTGCCAGTAGTATCTTCGGGGGAGTCGAGTATGAGCAGTTCTTC. It specifies CASSIFGGVEYEQFF.

The table lists this clone with a count of one. V usage is TRBV2 and J usage is TRBJ2-3, with a possible D match to TRBD1 (5 bases). CDR3 length: 14 amino acids. V was shortened by 5 bases and J by 6 bases, with 15 bases between the two germline ends. Germline V gene lookup returns CDR1 SNHLY and CDR2 FYNNEI. This chain's CDR3 is CASSRTLPADTQYF. DNA for the CDR3: TGTGCCAGCAGTCGGACACTCCCCGCGGATACGCAGTATTTT.

V is TRBV28 and J is TRBJ2-7; D is possibly TRBD1 (5 bases). The CDR3 length is 13 residues. Germline assignment: CDR1 MDHEN and CDR2 SYDVKM. The V end lost 9 bases, the J end lost 4 bases, and 16 bases lay between the germline ends. Here the CDR3 DNA reads TGTGCCAGTGCAAGGGGTCAGGGTTACGAGCAGTACTTC. Encoded protein: CASARGQGYEQYF. The complete variable domain, with remaining parts taken from reference TRBV28 and TRBJ2-7, reads DVKVTQSSRYLVKRTGEKVFLECVQDMDHENMFWYRQDPGLGLRLIYFSYDVKMKEKGDIPEGYSVSREKKERFSLILESASTNQTSMYLCASARGQGYEQYFGPGTRLTVT.

V gene TRBV28 combines with J gene TRBJ1-1, with D maybe TRBD1 (5 bases). Per the germline V gene, CDR1 is MDHEN and CDR2 is SYDVKM. CDR3 length equals 13 residues. V was pared by 3 bases and J by 4 bases, with 9 bases between. CDR3 nucleotide sequence: TGTGCCAGCAGTTTGGGGGGGGGCACTGAAGCTTTCTTT. Translating gives CASSLGGGTEAFF.

The count of this clone is one. The rearrangement links TRBV9 to TRBJ1-2; 9 positions match TRBD1. Germline V gene sequence: CDR1 SGDLS, CDR2 YYNGEE. V dropped 2 bases and J dropped 6; count of bases not matched to a gene: 11. This CDR3 spans 16 amino acids. CDR3 nucleotide sequence: TGTGCCAGCAGCGTCGCCTGGGACAGGGCGGCCAATGGCTACACCTTC. Translation: CASSVAWDRAANGYTF.

The chain recombines TRBV14 with TRBJ2-2; no reliable D call. V was clipped by 1 base and J by 2 bases, with 5 bases between them. CDR1 and CDR2 from the germline V gene are SGHDN and FVKESK. The CDR3 runs 14 residues. CDR3 loop: CASSQAVNTGELFF. The CDR3 nucleotides read TGTGCCAGCAGCCAAGCAGTAAACACCGGGGAGCTGTTTTTT.

In DNA form, the CDR3 reads TGTGCCAGCAGCCAAGGTAGTGAGGGTCAGCCCCAGCATTTT. Protein product: CASSQGSEGQPQHF. This chain links TRBV4-2 with TRBJ1-5; D is unresolved. Trimming left V 1 base short and J 6 bases short, with 10 bases between. The CDR3 has 14 residues. Germline-derived CDR1 and CDR2 are LGHNA and YNFKEQ.

The chain couples TRBV10-3 to TRBJ1-3; 7 bases fit TRBD1. V lost 5 bases to trimming and J lost 3 bases; unmatched junction nucleotides: 4. The CDR3 has 14 residues. CDR1 is ENHRY and CDR2 is SYGVKD in the germline V gene. In DNA form, the CDR3 reads TGTGCCATCAGTTTTGACAGGGATGGAAACACCATATATTTT. Translation gives CAISFDRDGNTIYF.

The chain employs TRBV9 and TRBJ2-3; D may be TRBD2 (5 bases). Germline CDR1 SGDLS, CDR2 YYNGEE. V dropped 3 bases and J dropped 0 bases, with 14 bases sitting between them. The CDR3 covers 16 residues. DNA of the CDR3: TGTGCCAGCAGCGACGCCCGGGATTCTAGCACAGATACGCAGTATTTT. This translates into CASSDARDSSTDTQYF. Complete variable domain (other parts from reference TRBV9 and TRBJ2-3): DSGVTQTPKHLITATGQRVTLRCSPRSGDLSVYWYQQSLDQGLQFLIQYYNGEERAKGNILERFSAQQFPDLHSELNLSSLELGDSALYFCASSDARDSSTDTQYFGPGTRLTVL.

V usage is TRBV27 and J usage is TRBJ2-1, with D possibly matching TRBD2 (6 bases). Looked up from germline, CDR1 is MNHEY and CDR2 is SMNVEV (reference sequence). Deletions cut 4 bases from V and 0 bases from J, with 16 bases between. The CDR3 extends over 17 amino acids. CDR3 sequence: CASSSPRGRSSYNEQFF. The DNA for the CDR3 is TGTGCCAGCAGTTCCCCCCGGGGGAGAAGCTCCTACAATGAGCAGTTCTTC.

The genes are TRBV3-1 (or the pseudogene TRBV3-2) and TRBJ2-1; TRBD2 matches at 10 bases. V gave up 1 base and J gave up 12 bases; unmatched junction bases: 6. Germline V CDR1 and CDR2: LGHDT, YNNKEL (reference sequence). This CDR3 contains 14 residues. This chain's CDR3 is CASSQGGAGGGQFF. The DNA of the CDR3 is TGTGCCAGCAGCCAAGGTGGAGCGGGAGGGGGGCAGTTCTTC.

This clone turned up a few times. This chain uses TRBV4-1 with TRBJ2-1; 7 bases line up with TRBD1. J lost 8 bases, V lost 3 bases, and 7 bases had no gene match. CDR1 MGHRA and CDR2 YSYEKL come from the germline V gene. The CDR3 length is 14 residues. CDR3 sequence: CASSHKGAGYEQFF. The CDR3 DNA follows: TGCGCCAGCAGCCACAAGGGGGCTGGGTATGAGCAGTTCTTC.

The chain links TRBV11-2 to TRBJ1-2; D perhaps matches TRBD1 (6 bases). The CDR3 covers 15 residues. Trimming removed 2 bases from V and 7 bases from J, with 17 bases in between. Germline lookup yields CDR1 SGHAT and CDR2 FQNNGV. This CDR3 reads CASSLYEGELVGYTF. DNA for the CDR3: TGTGCCAGCAGCTTATATGAGGGGGAATTGGTTGGCTACACCTTC.